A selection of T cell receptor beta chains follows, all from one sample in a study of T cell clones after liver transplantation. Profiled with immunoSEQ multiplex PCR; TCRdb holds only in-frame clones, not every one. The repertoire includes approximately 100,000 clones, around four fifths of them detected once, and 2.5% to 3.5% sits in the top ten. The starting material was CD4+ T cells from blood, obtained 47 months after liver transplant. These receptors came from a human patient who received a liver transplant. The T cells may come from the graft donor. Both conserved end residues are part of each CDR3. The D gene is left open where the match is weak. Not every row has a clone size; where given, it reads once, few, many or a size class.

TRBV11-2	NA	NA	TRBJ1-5	CASSLDRDLNQPQHF	TGTGCCAGCAGCTTAGATAGGGACCTCAATCAGCCCCAGCATTTT
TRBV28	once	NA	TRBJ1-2	CASRAGGYTF	TGTGCCAGCAGGGCGGGTGGCTACACCTTC
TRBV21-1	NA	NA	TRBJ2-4	CASSKYGGPPKNIQYF	TGTGCCAGCAGCAAATATGGGGGTCCCCCCAAAAACATTCAGTACTTC
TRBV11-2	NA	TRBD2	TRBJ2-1	CASSLADLWTSGRNEQFF	TGTGCCAGCAGCTTAGCCGATTTATGGACTAGCGGGAGGAATGAGCAGTTCTTC
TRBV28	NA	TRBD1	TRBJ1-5	CASSLQQGNNQPQHF	TGTGCCAGCAGTTTACAACAGGGGAACAATCAGCCCCAGCATTTT
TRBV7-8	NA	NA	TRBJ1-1	CASSLTYRERWAFF	TGTGCCAGCAGCTTAACTTATCGGGAACGTTGGGCTTTCTTT
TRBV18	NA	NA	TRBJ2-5	CASSPNGETQYF	TGTGCCAGCTCGCCAAACGGCGAGACCCAGTACTTC
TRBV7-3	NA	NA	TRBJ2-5	CASSLNGGPQETQYF	TGTGCCAGCAGCTTAAATGGGGGGCCCCAAGAGACCCAGTACTTC
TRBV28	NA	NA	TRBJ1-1	CASSSYPGKNTEAFF	TGTGCCAGCAGTTCCTACCCCGGGAAGAACACTGAAGCTTTCTTT
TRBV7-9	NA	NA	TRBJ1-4	CASSANSGFATNEKLFF	TGTGCCAGCAGCGCGAACTCAGGATTTGCAACTAATGAAAAACTGTTTTTT
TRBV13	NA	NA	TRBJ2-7	CASSGRTEGRGIRF	TGTGCCAGCAGCGGGCGGACAGAGGGAAGGGGGATTCGGTTC
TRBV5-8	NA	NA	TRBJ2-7	CASSPNGRAFLREQYF	TGTGCCAGCAGCCCAAACGGTAGGGCTTTCCTGCGCGAGCAGTACTTC
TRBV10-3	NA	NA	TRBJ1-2	CAISEHMTGNYGYTF	TGTGCCATCAGTGAGCACATGACAGGAAACTATGGCTACACCTTC
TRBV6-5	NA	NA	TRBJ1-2	CASTPGHLYGYTF	TGTGCCAGCACTCCGGGACACCTCTATGGCTACACCTTC
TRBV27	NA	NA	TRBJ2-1	CASSLIGSSREQFF	TGTGCCAGCAGTTTAATTGGTTCCTCCCGTGAGCAGTTCTTC
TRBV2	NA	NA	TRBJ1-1	CASSERESEAFF	TGTGCCAGCAGTGAACGGGAGAGTGAAGCTTTCTTT
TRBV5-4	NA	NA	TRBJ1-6	CASSLGGGVANSPLHF	TGTGCCAGCAGCTTGGGGGGAGGGGTCGCGAATTCACCCCTCCACTTT
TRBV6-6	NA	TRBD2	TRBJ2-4	CASSSGLAGSNIQYF	TGTGCCAGCAGCTCGGGACTAGCGGGATCAAACATTCAGTACTTC
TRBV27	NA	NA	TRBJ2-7	CASGRNYEQYF	TGTGCCAGCGGACGTAACTACGAGCAGTACTTC
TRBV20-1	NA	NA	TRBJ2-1	CSAGREQFF	TGCAGTGCCGGCCGTGAGCAGTTCTTC
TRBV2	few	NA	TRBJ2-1	CASSVRGGNEQFF	TGTGCCAGCAGCGTCCGAGGGGGGAATGAGCAGTTCTTC
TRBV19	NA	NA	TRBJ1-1	CASHLARGTEAFF	TGTGCCAGTCATCTCGCTCGAGGCACTGAAGCTTTCTTT
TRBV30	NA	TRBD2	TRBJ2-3	CAWSVFAGGKDTQYF	TGTGCCTGGAGTGTATTTGCGGGAGGGAAAGATACGCAGTATTTT